The next 15 T cell receptor beta chains were all read from a single sample in a study of neurological immune-mediated disorders. Time point meaning: longitudinal time-point 2. TCRdb redid the calling of the 5' RACE reads with MiXCR, one entry per CDR3 protein. The sample includes some 87,000 distinct CDR3 sequences, less than 15% seen only once; the top ten take just under 5%. The sample was PBMCs. All receptors come from a female donor with HTLV-1-associated myelopathy (HAM/TSP).

This clonotype was counted only a few times. The CDR3 nucleotides are TGCGCCAGCAGTTTCGGGGGGGATAATCAGCCCCAGCATTTT. It codes for CASSFGGDNQPQHF. This chain joins TRBV5-1 and TRBJ1-5; tentatively, D is TRBD1 (5 bases). Between the trimmed V and J ends, which lost 5 bases and 4 bases, there was a span of 13 bases. This CDR3 spans 14 amino acids. From germline, CDR1 is SGHRS and CDR2 YFSETQ.

Regarding this clonotype: A much larger clone is a single base away; this may be a read error. The V call is TRBV6-2 or TRBV6-3, the J call TRBJ2-3, with D perhaps matching TRBD1 or TRBD2 (6 bases each). From germline, CDR1 is MNHEY and CDR2 SVGEGT. The CDR3 is 15 residues long. V gave up 9 bases and J gave up 5 bases, with 21 bases separating them. CDR3 in DNA: TGTGCCAGAAACCCAGAGGGGGGATGGAAAGATACGCAGTATTTT. Translating gives CARNPEGGWKDTQYF.

This clonotype came up many times. The chain uses TRBV11-1 and TRBJ2-3, with D possibly TRBD2 on 5 matching bases. V was cut by 0 bases and J by 4 bases, with 14 bases left in between. Germline V gene data show CDR1 as SGHAT and CDR2 as FQDESV (reference sequence). This CDR3 is built from 16 residues. The CDR3 DNA reads as TGTGCCAGCAGCTTAGCGAGATCCCCGAGGGCAGATACGCAGTATTTT. Its translation is CASSLARSPRADTQYF.

The sample holds many counts of this clonotype. The rearrangement links TRBV5-1 to TRBJ2-3; the match to TRBD2 covers 10 bases. V dropped 4 bases and J dropped 1; count of bases not matched to a gene: 18. CDR1 SGHRS and CDR2 YFSETQ come from the germline V gene. The CDR3 runs to 20 residues. CDR3 bases: TGCGCCAGCAGCCTACTGATAGCGGGGGGCCACGGAGGGGGCACAGATACGCAGTATTTT. Translated, it gives CASSLLIAGGHGGGTDTQYF.

In its sample, this clonotype was seen many times. V and J are TRBV9 and TRBJ2-3; D perhaps matches TRBD2 (5 bases). CDR1 and CDR2 (germline): SGDLS, YYNGEE. The length of the CDR3 is 11 residues. CDR3: CASLLGLTQYF. The CDR3 DNA sequence: TGTGCGTCCTTATTAGGACTGACGCAGTATTTT.

There are many counts of this clonotype. This chain joins TRBV5-1 and TRBJ2-7, with TRBD2 as a possible D gene (5 bases). V was cut by 3 bases and J by 2 bases, with 24 bases left in between. The V gene's germline CDR1 is SGHRS and CDR2 YFSETQ. This CDR3 is 18 amino acids long. This chain's CDR3 is CASSSGWGVRSGPYEQYF. The CDR3 DNA reads TGCGCCAGCAGCTCTGGTTGGGGAGTGAGGTCCGGACCCTACGAGCAGTACTTC.

This clonotype was seen repeatedly, ten times or more. The chain recombines TRBV28 with TRBJ1-6; 8 bases match TRBD1. The V and J ends lost 4 bases and 10 bases, in that order; junction bases with no gene match: 12. The germline V gene encodes CDR1 MDHEN and CDR2 SYDVKM. This CDR3 has 16 amino acids. CDR3 bases: TGTGCCAGCAGTTCCCGATACGACAGGGGCGCCTCACCCCTCCACTTT. Translation: CASSSRYDRGASPLHF. Full variable domain (outside the CDR3, taken from reference TRBV28 and TRBJ1-6): DVKVTQSSRYLVKRTGEKVFLECVQDMDHENMFWYRQDPGLGLRLIYFSYDVKMKEKGDIPEGYSVSREKKERFSLILESASTNQTSMYLCASSSRYDRGASPLHFGNGTRLTVT.

This chain uses TRBV29-1 with TRBJ2-3, with 9 positions matching TRBD2. The CDR3 runs to 14 residues. Germline V gene lookup returns CDR1 SQVTM and CDR2 ANQGSEA. V shed 7 bases and J 0 bases; nucleotides not matched to a gene: 5. CDR3 loop: CSASSGASTDTQYF. CDR3 coding DNA: TGCAGCGCTTCTAGCGGGGCCAGCACAGATACGCAGTATTTT.

This clonotype has a handful of counts. CDR3 sequence: CSARDPERSTSDTQYF. Here the CDR3 DNA reads TGCAGTGCTAGAGATCCGGAGCGGAGCACTTCAGATACGCAGTATTTT. J is TRBJ2-3 and V is TRBV20-1; a possible D gene is TRBD2 (5 bases). CDR1 and CDR2 from the germline V gene are DFQATT and SNEGSKA (reference sequence). Trimming removed 0 bases from V and 4 bases from J, with 17 bases in between. The CDR3 is 16 residues long.

This clonotype was detected many times. V usage is TRBV20-1 and J usage is TRBJ2-2; perhaps TRBD2 as D (5 bases). Between the trimmed V and J ends, which lost 6 bases and 3 bases, there was a span of 8 bases. This CDR3 has 12 amino acids. Germline CDR1 is DFQATT and CDR2 is SNEGSKA (reference sequence). The CDR3 DNA is TGCAGTGCCAAGCGGTACACCGGGGAGCTGTTTTTT. This translates into CSAKRYTGELFF.

In its sample, this clonotype was seen many times. This chain connects TRBV29-1 to TRBJ1-1; TRBD1 aligns across 7 bases. Germline-derived CDR1 and CDR2 are SQVTM and ANQGSEA. The CDR3 sequence is 16 residues long. Trimming removed 8 bases from V and 11 bases from J; junction bases left unmatched: 26. The CDR3 here is CSPTGLAQSAPGGAFF. For the CDR3, the DNA is TGCAGCCCGACTGGGTTGGCACAGTCCGCTCCAGGGGGGGCTTTCTTT.

Many counts were recorded for this clonotype. The genes are TRBV6-5 and TRBJ1-1; perhaps TRBD1 as D (5 bases). From germline, CDR1 is MNHEY and CDR2 SVGAGI. CDR3 length: 17 residues. Trimming removed 0 bases from V and 1 base from J, with 15 bases in between. This CDR3 reads CASSYSSNLGGNTEAFF. Here the CDR3 DNA reads TGTGCCAGCAGTTACTCCAGTAACCTTGGGGGGAACACTGAAGCTTTCTTT.

This clonotype showed up many times. The gene calls are TRBV4-1 and TRBJ2-3; D is perhaps TRBD1 or TRBD2 (6 bases each). Deletions cut 3 bases from V and 2 bases from J, with 18 bases between. The CDR3 is made up of 17 amino acids. The V gene's germline CDR1 is MGHRA and CDR2 YSYEKL. This chain's CDR3 is CASSHPSQGRDTDTQYF. CDR3 sequence (DNA): TGCGCCAGCAGCCACCCCTCCCAGGGGCGGGACACAGATACGCAGTATTTT.

This clonotype has at least ten counts. The chain combines TRBV28 with TRBJ2-1; 14 bases agree with TRBD2. This CDR3 has 20 amino acids. The trim removed 1 base at V and 4 bases at J, leaving 12 bases unmatched. Looked up from germline, CDR1 is MDHEN and CDR2 is SYDVKM. The chain's CDR3 is CASSLLGLAGANANYNEQFF. DNA for the CDR3: TGTGCCAGCAGTTTATTGGGACTAGCGGGGGCGAACGCTAATTACAATGAGCAGTTCTTC.

This clonotype was picked up many times. The chain is built from TRBV14 and TRBJ2-7; 9 bases map to TRBD2. This CDR3 spans 14 amino acids. V gave up 7 bases and J gave up 4 bases; unmatched junction bases: 8. Germline CDR1 SGHDN, CDR2 FVKESK. Here the CDR3 reads CASNRGGALYEQYF. The CDR3 DNA sequence: TGTGCCAGCAACCGCGGGGGGGCCCTTTACGAGCAGTACTTC. The whole variable domain, filled in from reference TRBV14 and TRBJ2-7, reads EAGVTQFPSHSVIEKGQTVTLRCDPISGHDNLYWYRRVMGKEIKFLLHFVKESKQDESGMPNNRFLAERTGGTYSTLKVQPAELEDSGVYFCASNRGGALYEQYFGPGTRLTVT.